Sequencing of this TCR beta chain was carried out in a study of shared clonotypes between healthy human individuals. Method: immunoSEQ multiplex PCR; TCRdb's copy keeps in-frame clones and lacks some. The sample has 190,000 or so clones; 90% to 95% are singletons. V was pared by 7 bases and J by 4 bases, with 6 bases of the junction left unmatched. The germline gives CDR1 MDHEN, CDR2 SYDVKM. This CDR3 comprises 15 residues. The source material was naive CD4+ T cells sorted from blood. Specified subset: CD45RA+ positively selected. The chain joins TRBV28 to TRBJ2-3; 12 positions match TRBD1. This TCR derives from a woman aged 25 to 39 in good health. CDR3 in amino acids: CASTLGTGGPDTQYF. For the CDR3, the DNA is TGTGCCAGCACCCTTGGGACAGGGGGCCCAGATACGCAGTATTTT.